Reported below is one TCR beta chain. This record belongs to a study of blood T cell repertoires in COVID-19. At the level of the study: There were acute and convalescent COVID-19 samples, and they came from the United States, Italy and Spain.

Profiled with immunoSEQ multiplex PCR; TCRdb holds only in-frame clones, not every one. The top ten hold approximately 1.1% of the sample, which has 100,000 to 150,000 clones, over 75% seen once. The V gene lost 5 bases and the J gene lost 6 bases, with 17 bases spanning the gap. Germline CDR1 is SEHNR and CDR2 is FQNEAQ (reference sequence). The CDR3 has 15 amino acids. The chain employs TRBV7-9 and TRBJ1-5; a weak D match, TRBD1 (5 bases). Input material: peripheral blood. This TCR was sampled from a woman of 80 years or more with acute or convalescent COVID-19. The CDR3 DNA is TGTGCCAGCAGCGGCACGGGGGGAGGCGGTCAGCCCCAGCATTTT. This gives the protein CASSGTGGGGQPQHF.